Following are 9 T cell receptor beta chains from one sample sequenced in a study of identical twins. Each CDR3 protein is one row after TCRdb ran MiXCR on the 5' RACE reads. Among some 600,000 distinct CDR3 sequences listed, 7% to 7.5% were seen once. These data were also reused for a study on yellow fever vaccine responses in identical twins.

The sample consisted of PBMCs. The receptors were gathered from a woman under 30 in good health.

This clonotype was detected only a few times. This chain connects TRBV12-3 or TRBV12-4 to TRBJ2-2; D ambiguous. V was shortened by 6 bases and J by 4 bases, with 12 bases between the two germline ends. The CDR3 has 14 residues. This CDR3 is CASSNGPLTGELFF. Here the CDR3 DNA reads TGTGCCAGCAGCAATGGGCCCCTCACCGGGGAGCTGTTTTTT.

This clonotype has ten or more counts. This rearrangement joins TRBV29-1 to TRBJ2-1, with a weak D call TRBD1 (6 bases). The CDR3 consists of 13 residues. CDR1 is SQVTM, CDR2 ANQGSEA, per germline. The ends were cut back, 3 bases at V and 1 base at J, with 7 bases in the middle. DNA of the CDR3: TGCAGCGTTGACAGGGGTTCCTACAATGAGCAGTTCTTC. The encoded protein is CSVDRGSYNEQFF.

This clonotype appeared a few times. V is TRBV29-1 and J is TRBJ2-7, with TRBD1 matching 7 bases. The CDR3 consists of 15 residues. After removal of 8 bases from V and 2 bases from J, the junction contained 15 bases not matched to a gene. Germline V gene data show CDR1 as SQVTM and CDR2 as ANQGSEA. The CDR3: CSHKLLQGKTYEQYF. CDR3 sequence (DNA): TGCAGCCATAAATTATTACAGGGGAAAACCTACGAGCAGTACTTC.

This clonotype was seen repeatedly, ten times or more. The V and J genes are TRBV20-1 and TRBJ1-1; TRBD1 matches 8 bases. The J segment lost 1 base and the V segment lost 2 bases, leaving 9 bases of the junction unmatched. This CDR3 spans 16 amino acids. CDR1 and CDR2 from the germline V gene are DFQATT and SNEGSKA (reference sequence). DNA for the CDR3: TGCAGTGCTAGATCCGGAACCGGGACAGGGAACACTGAAGCTTTCTTT. It specifies CSARSGTGTGNTEAFF.

The chain uses TRBV7-9 and TRBJ2-5; 8 nucleotides align to TRBD2. After removal of 0 bases from V and 2 bases from J, the junction contained 8 bases not matched to a gene. Germline V CDR1 and CDR2: SEHNR, FQNEAQ (reference sequence). The CDR3 sequence is 17 residues long. The CDR3 sequence: CASSLASLAGHQETQYF. The CDR3 region has the DNA TGTGCCAGCAGCTTAGCCTCTCTAGCGGGCCATCAAGAGACCCAGTACTTC.

This clonotype was seen a few times. The chain has TRBV9 and TRBJ2-1; D gene unclear. This CDR3 region has 16 residues. V was clipped by 0 bases and J by 3 bases, with 13 bases between them. Germline-derived CDR1 and CDR2 are SGDLS and YYNGEE. CDR3 DNA sequence: TGTGCCAGCAGCGTAGGAGGCGGACGCCACTACAATGAGCAGTTCTTC. This gives the protein CASSVGGGRHYNEQFF.

This clonotype appeared many times. The J gene is TRBJ2-1, the V gene TRBV7-6, with TRBD2 identical over 11 bases. The CDR3 is made up of 17 amino acids. V was clipped by 5 bases and J by 2 bases; unmatched bases: 8. The germline gives CDR1 SGHVS, CDR2 FNYEAQ. CDR3 protein: CASSPGATSGTYNEQFF. The CDR3 nucleotides read TGTGCCAGCAGCCCTGGGGCGACTAGCGGGACCTACAATGAGCAGTTCTTC.

This clonotype has a count of ten or more. The chain carries TRBV7-8 and TRBJ2-5; D is unresolved. V was clipped by 3 bases and J by 5 bases, with 10 bases between them. The germline V gene has CDR1 SGHVS and CDR2 FQNEAQ. The CDR3 consists of 13 residues. The CDR3 region has the DNA TGTGCCAGCAGCTTGGATAATTATGAGACCCAGTACTTC. As protein: CASSLDNYETQYF.

This clonotype was found a few times. The chain combines TRBV2 with TRBJ2-1; TRBD1 matches 7 bases. Per germline, CDR1 SNHLY and CDR2 FYNNEI. The CDR3 covers 13 residues. The V segment lost 8 bases and the J segment 5 bases; nucleotides outside the gene matches: 6. The CDR3 loop reads CASPGQRNNEQFF. The CDR3 nucleotides are TGTGCCAGCCCGGGACAGAGGAACAATGAGCAGTTCTTC.